Below are 19 T cell receptor beta chains sequenced from a single sample in a study of T cells in Graves' hyperthyroidism and ophthalmopathy. From RNA transcripts, TCR beta CDR3 regions were amplified. Using the HTBI primer set, a first-round RT-PCR was run on the TCR CDR3. One entry per CDR3 protein, called by TCRdb with MiXCR from the multiplex PCR reads. The table lists 640,000 or so distinct CDR3 sequences, roughly 15% of them singletons, with 3.5% to 4.5% in the top ten. Material: blood. Source of these receptors: a woman aged 40 to 50 with Graves' ophthalmopathy.

Many counts were recorded for this clonotype. The chain joins TRBV2 to TRBJ1-2, with 8 bases identical to TRBD1. This CDR3 is 12 amino acids long. With 7 bases clipped from V and 7 bases from J, the junction kept 5 bases outside the gene matches. Germline V gene lookup returns CDR1 SNHLY and CDR2 FYNNEI. CDR3 nucleotides: TGTGCCAGCATAACAGGGGGAGGTGGCTACACCTTC. It yields the protein CASITGGGGYTF.

This clonotype was seen repeatedly, ten times or more. V usage is TRBV6-4 and J usage is TRBJ1-1; TRBD1 agrees at 8 bases. Germline V CDR1 and CDR2: MRHNA, SNTAGT. This CDR3 comprises 12 residues. V shed 9 bases and J 4 bases; nucleotides not matched to a gene: 4. CDR3 DNA sequence: TGTGCCAGATACAGGGGGACCACTGAAGCTTTCTTT. Encoded protein: CARYRGTTEAFF.

The table lists this clonotype with many counts. A junction end diverges from the germline sequence, so it may reflect a read error. The rearrangement uses TRBV7-8 and TRBJ2-7; D might be TRBD2 (5 bases). The CDR3 has 10 amino acids. Germline-derived CDR1 and CDR2 are SGHVS and FQNEAQ. The CDR3 bases are TGTGCCAGCAGTGATAGCGTGAACCACTTC. Its protein is CASSDSVNHF.

This clonotype occurred many times. The chain carries TRBV6-1 and TRBJ1-2; D might be TRBD1 (6 bases). V lost 1 base and J 6 bases, leaving 21 bases between the germline ends. This CDR3 spans 17 amino acids. In germline, CDR1 is MNHNS, CDR2 SASEGT. CDR3: CASSEGQMPLGGHGYTF. The CDR3 DNA is TGTGCCAGCAGTGAAGGGCAGATGCCGTTGGGGGGCCATGGCTACACCTTC.

V usage is TRBV2 and J usage is TRBJ2-7; maybe TRBD1 (6 bases). V was shortened by 2 bases and J by 2 bases, with 13 bases between the two germline ends. The germline gives CDR1 SNHLY, CDR2 FYNNEI. The CDR3 has 15 amino acids. The CDR3 nucleotides are TGTGCCAGCAGTGAACCTGCGACAGGCACCTACGAGCAGTACTTC. Residues: CASSEPATGTYEQYF.

The chain couples TRBV27 to TRBJ1-1; D unresolved. V dropped 4 bases and J dropped 5 bases, with 17 bases sitting between them. Per the germline V gene, CDR1 is MNHEY and CDR2 is SMNVEV (reference sequence). This CDR3 spans 15 amino acids. Here the CDR3 reads CASSSWGKGRTEAFF. The DNA for the CDR3 is TGTGCCAGCAGTTCCTGGGGAAAAGGGAGGACTGAAGCTTTCTTT.

This clonotype has ten or more counts. The CDR3, as DNA: TGTGCCAGCAGTCCACTACTTGCTCACACTGAAGCTTTCTTT. Protein sequence: CASSPLLAHTEAFF. This chain connects TRBV6-1 to TRBJ1-1, with unresolved D. The CDR3 covers 14 residues. The V and J ends lost 5 bases and 3 bases respectively, with 13 bases between them. From germline, CDR1 is MNHNS and CDR2 SASEGT.

This clonotype was counted at least ten times. The chain uses TRBV5-1 and TRBJ1-3, with D possibly being TRBD1 (5 bases). Germline-derived CDR1 and CDR2 are SGHRS and YFSETQ. CDR3 size: 15 residues. Trimming removed 4 bases from V and 3 bases from J, with 14 bases in between. CDR3 sequence (DNA): TGCGCCAGCAGCCAACCCGGGACGGATGGAAACACCATATATTTT. Translating gives CASSQPGTDGNTIYF.

This clonotype was counted many times. This chain joins TRBV20-1 and TRBJ2-7; 7 bases align to TRBD2. The CDR3 loop spans 12 amino acids. Germline V gene sequence: CDR1 DFQATT, CDR2 SNEGSKA (reference sequence). J gave up 6 bases and V 1 base, and 3 bases lay outside the gene matches. The CDR3 DNA reads as TGCAGTGCTAGAGCGGGAGGCGGCGAGCAGTACTTC. This gives the protein CSARAGGGEQYF.

This clonotype was detected ten times or more. The CDR3 here is CASSYSDRGIDEQYF. In DNA form, the CDR3 reads TGTGCCAGCAGTTACTCCGACAGGGGGATCGACGAGCAGTACTTC. The chain joins TRBV6-5 to TRBJ2-7; 9 bases fit TRBD1. The CDR3 runs to 15 residues. The V gene end was trimmed by 0 bases and the J gene end by 5 bases; junction bases not matched to a gene: 5. Germline V gene lookup returns CDR1 MNHEY and CDR2 SVGAGI.

This clonotype was recorded many times. CDR3 residues: CASTADYEQYF. For the CDR3, the DNA is TGTGCCAGCACCGCGGACTACGAGCAGTACTTC. The V call is TRBV27, the J call TRBJ2-7; D not certain. CDR1 and CDR2 (germline): MNHEY, SMNVEV (reference sequence). This CDR3 contains 11 residues. V lost 7 bases and J 3 bases, leaving 7 bases between the germline ends.

This clonotype was counted ten times or more. The chain uses TRBV14 and TRBJ1-5, with a tentative D call TRBD1 (5 bases). The CDR3 has 13 amino acids. Germline V lookup: CDR1 SGHDN, CDR2 FVKESK. The V end was cut by 0 bases, the J end by 15 bases, with 15 bases between. As DNA, the CDR3 is TGTGCCAGCAGCCAAGATAGGGACGGAGCCTGGCATTTT. Protein sequence: CASSQDRDGAWHF.

The table lists this clonotype with many counts. This rearrangement joins TRBV20-1 to TRBJ2-7; 8 bases match TRBD2. The V segment lost 0 bases and the J segment 2 bases; nucleotides outside the gene matches: 6. Germline loops: CDR1 DFQATT, CDR2 SNEGSKA (reference sequence). The CDR3 sequence is 15 residues long. The CDR3 region has the DNA TGCAGTGCTAGAGATTTCGCGGGAGGAACCTACGAGCAGTACTTC. Translation: CSARDFAGGTYEQYF.

The chain is built from TRBV10-2 and TRBJ1-2; TRBD1 might be the D (5 bases). The CDR3 runs 18 residues. V was clipped by 6 bases and J by 3 bases, with 26 bases between them. The germline V gene encodes CDR1 WSHSY and CDR2 SAAADI. The CDR3 DNA is TGCGCCAGCAGCCCGGGTGGCGGGGGTAGACTCGGCCACTATGGCTACACCTTC. Translated: CASSPGGGGRLGHYGYTF.

This clonotype was recorded many times. The chain recombines TRBV6-2 or TRBV6-3 with TRBJ1-1; D remains ambiguous. V lost 6 bases and J lost 1, with 9 bases in between. The CDR3 has 13 amino acids. Germline V gene data show CDR1 as MNHEY and CDR2 as SVGEGT. For the CDR3, the DNA is TGTGCCAGCAGCAACAGCCGGAACACTGAAGCTTTCTTT. It encodes CASSNSRNTEAFF.

This clonotype was counted at least ten times. The chain has TRBV9 and TRBJ2-3; 9 positions agree with TRBD1. This CDR3 spans 18 amino acids. Per the germline V gene, CDR1 is SGDLS and CDR2 is YYNGEE. Trimming removed 4 bases from V and 0 bases from J; junction bases left unmatched: 12. This CDR3 reads CASSIEGGQGSSTDTQYF. CDR3 nucleotide sequence: TGTGCCAGCAGCATCGAGGGGGGACAGGGCTCTAGCACAGATACGCAGTATTTT.

This chain uses TRBV6-1 with TRBJ1-2; D is unclear. V lost 7 bases to trimming and J lost 4 bases, with 16 bases between them. The germline gives CDR1 MNHNS, CDR2 SASEGT. The CDR3 is made up of 14 amino acids. This chain's CDR3 is CASNDVGFGYGYTF. The DNA for the CDR3 is TGTGCCAGCAACGACGTGGGGTTCGGCTATGGCTACACCTTC.

This clonotype was observed at least ten times. V usage is TRBV29-1 and J usage is TRBJ2-5; 7 bases fit TRBD2. Germline CDR1 SQVTM, CDR2 ANQGSEA. J was trimmed by 2 bases and V by 7 bases; bases with no gene match: 7. The CDR3 loop spans 13 amino acids. CDR3 loop: CSGYYGGQETQYF. For the CDR3, the DNA is TGCAGCGGGTACTACGGGGGGCAAGAGACCCAGTACTTC. Combining the CDR3 with reference TRBV29-1 and TRBJ2-5 gives the whole variable domain SAVISQKPSRDICQRGTSLTIQCQVDSQVTMMFWYRQQPGQSLTLIATANQGSEATYESGFVIDKFPISRPNLTFSTLTVSNMSPEDSSIYLCSGYYGGQETQYFGPGTRLLVL.

This clonotype came up many times. The CDR3 here is CASSPRDKVNEQYF. CDR3 bases: TGTGCCAGTAGTCCCCGGGACAAGGTCAACGAGCAGTACTTC. The chain combines TRBV19 with TRBJ2-7; D possibly corresponds to TRBD1 (6 bases). This CDR3 spans 14 amino acids. Trimming shortened V by 5 bases and J by 5 bases, and 16 bases separated the two germline ends. The V gene's germline CDR1 is LNHDA and CDR2 SQIVND (reference sequence). Full variable domain (missing parts from reference TRBV19 and TRBJ2-7): DGGITQSPKYLFRKEGQNVTLSCEQNLNHDAMYWYRQDPGQGLRLIYYSQIVNDFQKGDIAEGYSVSREKKESFPLTVTSAQKNPTAFYLCASSPRDKVNEQYFGPGTRLTVT.